This TCR beta chain was obtained from a study of T cell responses to AZD1222 COVID-19 vaccine. Germline V gene data show CDR1 as WSHSY and CDR2 as SAAADI. CDR3 length equals 17 residues. V was pared by 6 bases and J by 0 bases, with 20 bases between. This clone was detected a few times. What it binds is unknown. TCRdb keeps only in-frame clones here, not all; method: immunoSEQ multiplex PCR. The profile shows about 89,000 clones, 70% to 90% of them singletons. Whole-study findings and limits: Most donors were white British and more were female, and clonal diversity was possibly underestimated. Baseline testing showed seropositivity in only six AZD1222 recipients. Repertoires in all cases were sampled only once the peak T cell response had passed. Nearly half of spike-specific TCRs reportedly target variant regions that are unmutated in the B.1.351 and B.1.1.7 variants.

This receptor was obtained from an adult who received the AZD1222 COVID-19 vaccine. The V call is TRBV10-2, the J call TRBJ1-2, with D possibly being TRBD1 (5 bases). Here the sequenced sample was peripheral blood, taken 28 days after the second AZD1222 dose. DNA for the CDR3: TGCGCCAGCAGGAATCTTCTCTGGGACGGCCCTAACTATGGCTACACCTTC. Translation gives CASRNLLWDGPNYGYTF.